These 23 T cell receptor beta chains share one sample of origin, sequenced in a study of T cell responses to AZD1222 COVID-19 vaccine (dated by TCRdb to about 2021). The time point label here, explained by the study, means: baseline before first vaccination. Library creation used the immunoSEQ multiplex PCR assay. In its TCRdb copy, this immuneACCESS table keeps in-frame sequences only and misses some clones. Where compared with another copy, unresolved V genes explain less than half of these, and the others have no known cause. The sample table holds about 87,000 clones, of which approximately 87% were seen once. The ten biggest clones cover 2.8% of the sample. The material sequenced was peripheral blood, taken on day 0 of AZD1222 vaccination. These receptors were taken from an adult in good health.

The chain joins TRBV28 to TRBJ1-2; D is unresolved. With 10 bases removed from V and 0 bases from J, the gap between germline ends came to 12 bases. Germline V gene data show CDR1 as MDHEN and CDR2 as SYDVKM. There are 13 residues in the CDR3. CDR3 bases: TGTGCCACCCCGGGCCCAGCTAACTATGGCTACACCTTC. It codes for CATPGPANYGYTF.

This chain joins TRBV5-5 and TRBJ1-4; D is unclear. V was trimmed by 5 bases and J by 4 bases, leaving 12 bases between them. The germline CDR1 and CDR2 sequences are SGHKS and YYEKEE (reference sequence). This CDR3 has 14 amino acids. The DNA for the CDR3 is TGTGCCAGCAGACATACGGCTCATAATGAAAAACTGTTTTTT. It yields the protein CASRHTAHNEKLFF.

The chain recombines TRBV7-8 with TRBJ2-5; 8 bases map to TRBD2. Germline assignment: CDR1 SGHVS and CDR2 FQNEAQ. CDR3 size: 14 residues. V dropped 6 bases and J dropped 7; count of bases not matched to a gene: 10. CDR3 DNA sequence: TGTGCCAGCAGTGGTAGCGGGAATGGGGTGACCCAGTACTTC. This encodes CASSGSGNGVTQYF.

The chain combines TRBV7-9 with TRBJ2-1; D might be TRBD1 or TRBD2, each matching 6 bases. Trimming stripped 6 bases from V and 9 bases from J, with 15 bases between. Germline lookup yields CDR1 SEHNR and CDR2 FQNEAQ (reference sequence). The CDR3 runs to 13 residues. CDR3 coding DNA: TGTGCCAGCAGGGAGGGGCAGGGGACTGAGCAGTTCTTC. This sequence encodes CASREGQGTEQFF.

The gene calls are TRBV7-2 and TRBJ2-5; the match to TRBD2 covers 12 bases. The ends lost 1 base at V and 4 bases at J; junction bases unmatched: 7. Germline V gene sequence: CDR1 SGHTA, CDR2 FQGNSA. The CDR3 runs to 17 residues. The CDR3 region is CASSLGLAGGRGETQYF. CDR3 in DNA: TGTGCCAGCAGCTTAGGTCTAGCGGGAGGGAGAGGAGAGACCCAGTACTTC.

This clone occurred once. The chain joins TRBV3-1 (or the pseudogene TRBV3-2) to TRBJ1-5; D unresolved. Germline CDR1 reads LGHDT; CDR2 reads YNNKEL (reference sequence). This CDR3 contains 14 residues. V lost 4 bases and J lost 0, with 7 bases in between. CDR3 sequence: CASSLQYSNQPQHF. CDR3 in DNA: TGTGCCAGCAGCCTTCAATATAGCAATCAGCCCCAGCATTTT.

The gene calls are TRBV28 and TRBJ2-5; weak D call: TRBD1 (5 bases). Germline V gene sequence: CDR1 MDHEN, CDR2 SYDVKM. This CDR3 has 14 residues. The V end was cut by 6 bases, the J end by 5 bases, with 16 bases between. This chain's CDR3 is CASRSLKGSETQYF. The CDR3 DNA reads TGTGCCAGCAGGTCCTTGAAGGGGTCGGAGACCCAGTACTTC.

This rearrangement joins TRBV18 to TRBJ1-6, with D unclear. Trimming took 2 bases from V and 7 from J, leaving 9 bases between them. This CDR3 contains 14 residues. Germline V gives CDR1 KGHSH, CDR2 LQKENI. The CDR3, as DNA: TGTGCCAGCTCACCAAAGGAGAGGAATTCACCCCTCCACTTT. Encoded protein: CASSPKERNSPLHF.

V usage is TRBV16 and J usage is TRBJ2-7; 10 positions agree with TRBD1. The V and J ends lost 2 bases and 5 bases, in that order; junction bases with no gene match: 9. This CDR3 spans 16 amino acids. Per germline, CDR1 KGHSY and CDR2 FQNENV. The CDR3 loop reads CASSQNPGQGFHEQYF. CDR3 sequence (DNA): TGTGCCAGCAGCCAAAACCCGGGACAGGGGTTCCACGAGCAGTACTTC.

This chain joins TRBV6-2 or TRBV6-3 and TRBJ2-1, with 10 bases identical to TRBD2. Germline loops: CDR1 MNHEY, CDR2 SVGEGT. The CDR3 sequence is 17 residues long. V lost 4 bases and J lost 5; bases outside the gene matches: 11. Written as DNA, the CDR3 is TGTGCCAGCAGTTTCCACATAGCGGGAGGTAACCACAATGAGCAGTTCTTC. This translates into CASSFHIAGGNHNEQFF.

The chain recombines TRBV6-5 with TRBJ1-4; D is unclear. The V gene's germline CDR1 is MNHEY and CDR2 SVGAGI. V lost 5 bases to trimming and J lost 5 bases, with 15 bases between them. CDR3 length: 15 residues. CDR3 loop: CASSRDREPNEKLFF. DNA of the CDR3: TGTGCCAGCAGTAGGGATCGCGAACCCAATGAAAAACTGTTTTTT.

The chain couples TRBV11-2 to TRBJ2-7; 7 bases line up with TRBD1. Germline loops: CDR1 SGHAT, CDR2 FQNNGV. After removal of 4 bases from V and 4 bases from J, the junction contained 1 base not matched to a gene. The CDR3 is 12 amino acids. As DNA, the CDR3 is TGTGCCAGCAGCTCACAGGGGTACGAGCAGTACTTC. Translated, it gives CASSSQGYEQYF. Full variable domain (remainder filled in from reference TRBV11-2 and TRBJ2-7): EAGVAQSPRYKIIEKRQSVAFWCNPISGHATLYWYQQILGQGPKLLIQFQNNGVVDDSQLPKDRFSAERLKGVDSTLKIQPAKLEDSAVYLCASSSQGYEQYFGPGTRLTVT.

V is TRBV5-4 and J is TRBJ2-6, with 8 bases that match TRBD2. With V trimmed by 1 base and J by 4 bases, 7 bases remained unmatched. Germline V lookup: CDR1 SGHNT, CDR2 YYREEE (reference sequence). The CDR3 is 17 amino acids. CDR3 loop: CASSLPAGDSGANVLTF. The CDR3 DNA sequence: TGTGCCAGCAGCTTGCCAGCGGGAGATTCCGGGGCCAACGTCCTGACTTTC.

This clone was observed a handful of times. The chain links TRBV25-1 to TRBJ1-4; D perhaps matches TRBD1 (5 bases). V dropped 4 bases and J dropped 7 bases, with 13 bases sitting between them. Germline lookup yields CDR1 MGHDK and CDR2 SYGVNS. The CDR3 runs 14 residues. The CDR3 is CASSVGESGEKLFF. DNA for the CDR3: TGTGCCAGCAGTGTAGGGGAAAGCGGTGAAAAACTGTTTTTT.

J is TRBJ2-3 and V is TRBV6-5; 8 bases are a match to TRBD1. The CDR3 sequence is 15 residues long. V lost 3 bases to trimming and J lost 1 base; unmatched junction nucleotides: 3. CDR1 and CDR2 (germline): MNHEY, SVGAGI. For the CDR3, the DNA is TGTGCCAGCAGTTATTTGACAGGGGGCACAGATACGCAGTATTTT. Amino acid sequence: CASSYLTGGTDTQYF.

The genes are TRBV2 and TRBJ2-6; D uncertain. Germline V CDR1 and CDR2: SNHLY, FYNNEI. V was cut by 6 bases and J by 4 bases, with 7 bases left in between. The CDR3 sequence is 13 residues long. The CDR3 region is CASRGPGANVLTF. CDR3 sequence (DNA): TGTGCCAGCAGAGGACCCGGGGCCAACGTCCTGACTTTC.

The chain couples TRBV6-1 to TRBJ2-3; 11 bases are shared with TRBD2. From germline, CDR1 is MNHNS and CDR2 SASEGT. The CDR3 sequence is 16 residues long. Trimming took 1 base from V and 4 from J; bases not matched to a gene: 4. The CDR3 is CASSEVIAGGADTQYF. The CDR3 coding sequence is TGTGCCAGCAGTGAAGTTATAGCGGGAGGGGCAGATACGCAGTATTTT.

This clone appeared once. The chain uses TRBV28 and TRBJ1-1; 9 bases are a match to TRBD1. The germline V gene encodes CDR1 MDHEN and CDR2 SYDVKM. The CDR3 has 19 residues. The junction had 18 bases not matched to a gene; V was cut back by 5 bases and J by 2 bases. CDR3 loop: CASSPLGDRAVRVNTEAFF. The CDR3 bases are TGTGCCAGCAGTCCGCTAGGGGACAGGGCGGTTAGAGTCAACACTGAAGCTTTCTTT.

The rearrangement uses TRBV29-1 and TRBJ1-1; a weak D match, TRBD1 (5 bases). The V end lost 3 bases, the J end lost 8 bases, and 10 bases lay between the germline ends. The CDR3 sequence is 11 residues long. CDR1 is SQVTM, CDR2 ANQGSEA, per germline. The CDR3 region is CSVEDPGEAFF. CDR3 coding DNA: TGCAGCGTTGAGGACCCAGGGGAAGCTTTCTTT.

The V call is TRBV29-1, the J call TRBJ1-4, with a possible D match to TRBD1 (5 bases). V lost 4 bases, J lost 7 bases, and 16 bases lay in between. Germline-derived CDR1 and CDR2 are SQVTM and ANQGSEA. There are 14 residues in the CDR3. The CDR3 DNA reads TGCAGCGTTGGGGACCGCGCACAGGTTGAAAAACTGTTTTTT. Residues: CSVGDRAQVEKLFF. The variable domain in full, with the rest retrieved from reference TRBV29-1 and TRBJ1-4, is SAVISQKPSRDICQRGTSLTIQCQVDSQVTMMFWYRQQPGQSLTLIATANQGSEATYESGFVIDKFPISRPNLTFSTLTVSNMSPEDSSIYLCSVGDRAQVEKLFFGSGTQLSVL.

This chain uses TRBV12-3 or TRBV12-4 with TRBJ1-5; 9 positions agree with TRBD1. This CDR3 has 13 amino acids. Unmatched junction bases numbered 2, after V lost 5 bases and J lost 6 bases. The chain's CDR3 is CASSDRGFQPQHF. The CDR3 nucleotides are TGTGCCAGCAGTGACAGGGGGTTTCAGCCCCAGCATTTT.

This clone was recorded once. This chain uses TRBV5-1 with TRBJ2-1; perhaps D is TRBD1 or TRBD2 (7 bases each). V was shortened by 0 bases and J by 6 bases, with 13 bases between the two germline ends. CDR3 size: 15 residues. Looked up from germline, CDR1 is SGHRS and CDR2 is YFSETQ. CDR3 bases: TGCGCCAGCAGCTTGGACAGGGGACTATTCAATGAGCAGTTCTTC. It translates to CASSLDRGLFNEQFF. Together with reference TRBV5-1 and TRBJ2-1, the CDR3 gives the full variable domain: KAGVTQTPRYLIKTRGQQVTLSCSPISGHRSVSWYQQTPGQGLQFLFEYFSETQRNKGNFPGRFSGRQFSNSRSEMNVSTLELGDSALYLCASSLDRGLFNEQFFGPGTRLTVL.

The V gene is TRBV7-9, the J gene TRBJ1-6; D unclear. Between the trimmed V and J ends, which lost 1 base and 4 bases, there was a span of 8 bases. Germline V gene lookup returns CDR1 SEHNR and CDR2 FQNEAQ (reference sequence). The CDR3 extends over 15 amino acids. This CDR3 reads CASSLVGQYNSPLHF. As DNA, the CDR3 is TGTGCCAGCAGCTTAGTTGGGCAGTATAATTCACCCCTCCACTTT.